Here is one T cell receptor beta chain with its context. Its antigen is still unknown. The data are from a study of cytomegalovirus exposure and HLA in healthy donors. Study-level results: Reportedly, diagnosis of cytomegalovirus status by the classifier showed high specificity and sensitivity. Later analysis associated a missense DCLRE1C variant with TCR beta V- and J-gene trimming.

PCR was performed using 60 Vbeta and 13 Jbeta primers. Repertoires were generated with immunoSEQ multiplex PCR, while TCRdb's copy carries only in-frame clones and drops some. The listing records approximately 50,000 clones. V was trimmed by 4 bases and J by 4 bases, leaving 16 bases between them. The CDR3 spans 15 residues. Germline values: CDR1 MNHNS, CDR2 SASEGT. This receptor was identified in a female donor in good health and CMV-seronegative. The sequenced sample was PBMCs. The rearrangement uses TRBV6-1 and TRBJ2-5; a possible D gene is TRBD1 (5 bases). CDR3 sequence reads: CASSVGLGLSETQYF. The CDR3 bases are TGTGCCAGCAGTGTGGGGCTGGGGCTTTCAGAGACCCAGTACTTC.